Each of the 12 T cell receptor beta chains below was sequenced from the same sample in a study of memory CD4+ T cells and cytomegalovirus serostatus. Single viable CD3+CD4+CD8-CD45RO+ cells were sorted as the memory CD4+ T cells. Method: immunoSEQ multiplex PCR; TCRdb's copy keeps in-frame clones and lacks some. The table shows approximately 65,000 clones, with about 74% occurring only once. Sequencing input: memory CD4+ T cells from blood. The receptors originated from an adult in good health and CMV-seronegative.

CDR3 DNA sequence: TGTGCCACCAGCACCCGGACAGGGGGAACTGGTTACAATGAGCAGTTCTTC. This encodes CATSTRTGGTGYNEQFF. The chain is built from TRBV15 and TRBJ2-1, with 10 bases matching TRBD1. The CDR3 sequence is 17 residues long. Per the germline V gene, CDR1 is LNHNV and CDR2 is YYDKDF (reference sequence). Unmatched junction bases numbered 10, after V lost 4 bases and J lost 4 bases.

This rearrangement joins TRBV7-9 to TRBJ2-2; D remains unclear. The CDR3 length is 17 residues. Looked up from germline, CDR1 is SEHNR and CDR2 is FQNEAQ (reference sequence). The V gene lost 7 bases and the J gene lost 2 bases, with 20 bases spanning the gap. The CDR3 coding sequence is TGTGCCAGCACCTCTCCCCAGTGGGCAGTCAACACCGGGGAGCTGTTTTTT. Translating it yields CASTSPQWAVNTGELFF.

The chain has TRBV5-6 and TRBJ1-1, with D possibly matching TRBD1 (6 bases). This CDR3 is 15 amino acids long. Germline V gene sequence: CDR1 SGHDT, CDR2 YYEEEE. Trimming left V 4 bases short and J 0 bases short, with 13 bases between. Here the CDR3 DNA reads TGTGCCAGCAGCCCAGGGGCGGGGATGAACACTGAAGCTTTCTTT. Translated: CASSPGAGMNTEAFF.

V gene TRBV5-1 combines with J gene TRBJ2-3; D tentatively fits TRBD1 or TRBD2 (5 bases each). Germline V CDR1 and CDR2: SGHRS, YFSETQ. The CDR3 loop spans 14 amino acids. The ends were cut back, 2 bases at V and 5 bases at J, with 12 bases in the middle. The CDR3 loop reads CASSFSGRRDTQYF. The CDR3 region has the DNA TGCGCCAGCAGCTTTTCGGGACGAAGAGATACGCAGTATTTT. Variable domain in full (rest from reference TRBV5-1 and TRBJ2-3): KAGVTQTPRYLIKTRGQQVTLSCSPISGHRSVSWYQQTPGQGLQFLFEYFSETQRNKGNFPGRFSGRQFSNSRSEMNVSTLELGDSALYLCASSFSGRRDTQYFGPGTRLTVL.

The V gene is TRBV19, the J gene TRBJ1-2; TRBD1 matches 11 bases. The V gene's germline CDR1 is LNHDA and CDR2 SQIVND (reference sequence). V lost 6 bases and J lost 1; bases outside the gene matches: 16. The CDR3 sequence is 19 residues long. The CDR3 bases are TGTGCCAGTAGCCCCTTTTTGGACAGGGGGCCCTATTTTAACTATGGCTACACCTTC. Residues: CASSPFLDRGPYFNYGYTF.

The rearrangement links TRBV5-1 to TRBJ2-7, with 10 bases identical to TRBD2. Per germline, CDR1 SGHRS and CDR2 YFSETQ. V lost 4 bases to trimming and J lost 6 bases; unmatched junction nucleotides: 13. This CDR3 is built from 16 residues. The CDR3 spells CASSRGASGGSVEQYF. The CDR3, as DNA: TGCGCCAGCAGCCGCGGGGCTAGCGGGGGTTCCGTCGAGCAGTACTTC.

The genes are TRBV6-5 and TRBJ1-2, with D possibly being TRBD1 (6 bases). Germline V lookup: CDR1 MNHEY, CDR2 SVGAGI. The CDR3 sequence is 14 residues long. V was pared by 0 bases and J by 8 bases, with 13 bases between. CDR3 region: CASSYSEGGGGYTF. In DNA, the CDR3 is TGTGCCAGCAGTTACTCGGAAGGGGGTGGAGGCTACACCTTC.

The CDR3 region has the DNA TGTGCCAGCAGCCCCGGACAGGGTTTACGCGAGCAGTACTTC. Its protein is CASSPGQGLREQYF. The chain uses TRBV27 and TRBJ2-7; TRBD1 agrees at 8 bases. Germline values: CDR1 MNHEY, CDR2 SMNVEV (reference sequence). Trimming took 6 bases from V and 6 from J; bases not matched to a gene: 10. CDR3 length equals 14 residues.

This sequence joins TRBV25-1 and TRBJ1-1; tentatively, D is TRBD1 (5 bases). The CDR3 has 13 amino acids. Deletions cut 6 bases from V and 8 bases from J, with 16 bases between. Germline assignment: CDR1 MGHDK and CDR2 SYGVNS. The CDR3 sequence: CASRQWDGQEAFF. The CDR3 coding sequence is TGTGCCAGCAGGCAATGGGACGGCCAAGAAGCTTTCTTT.

The V call is TRBV4-1, the J call TRBJ2-7; tentatively, D is TRBD2 (5 bases). The ends were cut back, 1 base at V and 3 bases at J, with 13 bases in the middle. Germline V gene data show CDR1 as MGHRA and CDR2 as YSYEKL. This CDR3 contains 15 residues. The CDR3 DNA follows: TGCGCCAGCAGCCAAGCGCCGGGGAACTTCTACGAGCAGTACTTC. Amino acids: CASSQAPGNFYEQYF.

V gene TRBV27 combines with J gene TRBJ1-4; perhaps TRBD1 as D (5 bases). Trimming removed 2 bases from V and 2 bases from J, with 12 bases in between. Germline V gene lookup returns CDR1 MNHEY and CDR2 SMNVEV (reference sequence). CDR3 length equals 16 residues. CDR3 bases: TGTGCCAGCAGTTTACTTTTCTCAGGGACTAATGAAAAACTGTTTTTT. Translation: CASSLLFSGTNEKLFF.

The rearrangement links TRBV30 to TRBJ2-3; TRBD2 might be the D (5 bases). The V gene lost 0 bases and the J gene lost 6 bases, with 7 bases spanning the gap. Germline-derived CDR1 and CDR2 are GTSNPN and SVGIG (reference sequence). The CDR3 is 12 residues long. CDR3 sequence reads: CAWSVTGDTQYF. The CDR3 nucleotides read TGTGCCTGGAGTGTAACGGGGGATACGCAGTATTTT.